The 24 T cell receptor beta chains in this list originate from one sample, sequenced in a study of blood T cell repertoires in COVID-19. The assay was immunoSEQ multiplex PCR, and TCRdb's table has in-frame clones only and misses some. The sample includes under 300,000 clones, about 86% seen only once; the top ten take about 3%. What was sequenced was PBMCs or T cells enriched from blood (not recorded which). The receptors were gathered from a man aged 50-59 years who had recovered from COVID-19.

The rearrangement links TRBV19 to TRBJ2-2; a possible D gene is TRBD2 (6 bases). Germline V gene data show CDR1 as LNHDA and CDR2 as SQIVND (reference sequence). V was shortened by 6 bases and J by 5 bases, with 10 bases between the two germline ends. CDR3 size: 13 residues. The CDR3 DNA reads TGTGCCAGTAGGTACGGGGGTACCGGGGAGCTGTTTTTT. Translated, it gives CASRYGGTGELFF.

J is TRBJ1-2 and V is TRBV2, with 7 bases identical to TRBD1. The CDR3 is 14 amino acids. V gave up 4 bases and J gave up 4 bases; unmatched junction bases: 6. Germline V gene sequence: CDR1 SNHLY, CDR2 FYNNEI. For the CDR3, the DNA is TGTGCCAGCAGTGTTGGTCAGGGGGTCTATGGCTACACCTTC. This sequence encodes CASSVGQGVYGYTF.

V usage is TRBV6-5 and J usage is TRBJ2-7; no definite D call. The CDR3 covers 14 residues. Germline assignment: CDR1 MNHEY and CDR2 SVGAGI. With 6 bases removed from V and 6 bases from J, the gap between germline ends came to 18 bases. This CDR3 reads CASSPERPPGEQYF. The CDR3 DNA reads as TGTGCCAGCAGCCCCGAGAGACCGCCGGGCGAGCAGTACTTC.

The V call is TRBV21-1, the J call TRBJ2-1; the table's D call, TRBD1, has no DNA check behind it. TRBV21-1 is given as a pseudogene. The CDR3 length is 11 residues. The CDR3 sequence: CARTTGDEQFF. The CDR3 region has the DNA TGTGCCAGGACGACAGGGGATGAGCAGTTCTTC.

The chain uses TRBV19 and TRBJ2-2; maybe TRBD2 (6 bases). Trimming left V 4 bases short and J 6 bases short, with 21 bases between. CDR3 size: 17 residues. Germline V gives CDR1 LNHDA, CDR2 SQIVND (reference sequence). The CDR3 DNA follows: TGTGCCAGTAGTAGGGGGGACTTCGGAGTGGTCGCCGGGGAGCTGTTTTTT. Protein: CASSRGDFGVVAGELFF.

V usage is TRBV14 and J usage is TRBJ1-2; 7 nucleotides line up with TRBD1. The germline V gene has CDR1 SGHDN and CDR2 FVKESK. The trim removed 2 bases at V and 10 bases at J, leaving 4 bases unmatched. The CDR3 runs to 12 residues. The CDR3 here is CASSQYRGDYTF. The CDR3 region has the DNA TGTGCCAGCAGCCAATACAGGGGTGACTACACCTTC.

The sample holds a few counts of this clone. Other DNA sequences in the sample encode the same CDR3. This chain connects TRBV4-3 to TRBJ2-2; 8 bases align to TRBD1. This CDR3 is 17 amino acids long. Germline V gene sequence: CDR1 LGHNA, CDR2 YSLEER. J lost 0 bases, V lost 0 bases, and 3 bases had no gene match. This chain's CDR3 is CASSQDDRGANTGELFF. Written as DNA, the CDR3 is TGCGCCAGCAGCCAAGATGACAGGGGAGCGAACACCGGGGAGCTGTTTTTT.

The genes are TRBV25-1 and TRBJ2-4; TRBD1 agrees at 9 bases. Germline V lookup: CDR1 MGHDK, CDR2 SYGVNS. The J segment lost 3 bases and the V segment lost 4 bases, leaving 7 bases of the junction unmatched. The CDR3 spans 16 residues. The DNA for the CDR3 is TGTGCCAGCAGTGCGTGGGACAGGGTGGGCAAAAACATTCAGTACTTC. The encoded protein is CASSAWDRVGKNIQYF. Variable domain in full (rest from reference TRBV25-1 and TRBJ2-4): EADIYQTPRYLVIGTGKKITLECSQTMGHDKMYWYQQDPGMELHLIHYSYGVNSTEKGDLSSESTVSRIRTEHFPLTLESARPSHTSQYLCASSAWDRVGKNIQYFGAGTRLSVL.

This rearrangement joins TRBV10-3 to TRBJ1-1; 9 positions agree with TRBD1. The CDR3 sequence is 14 residues long. J was trimmed by 5 bases and V by 6 bases; bases with no gene match: 7. Per the germline V gene, CDR1 is ENHRY and CDR2 is SYGVKD. The CDR3, as DNA: TGTGCCATCAGGCCGGGACAGGGAAATACTGAAGCTTTCTTT. It translates to CAIRPGQGNTEAFF.

The chain has TRBV25-1 and TRBJ2-7; 7 bases are a match to TRBD1. There are 15 residues in the CDR3. Germline trimming cut 6 bases from V and 3 bases from J; bases unmatched to any gene: 11. CDR1 is MGHDK, CDR2 SYGVNS, per germline. The CDR3 sequence: CASSPQTGTSYEQYF. The CDR3 DNA reads as TGTGCCAGCAGCCCTCAGACAGGGACCAGCTACGAGCAGTACTTC.

This clone appeared once. This chain connects TRBV28 to TRBJ2-5, with 7 bases fitting TRBD2. CDR3 size: 13 residues. The J segment lost 1 base and the V segment lost 8 bases, leaving 4 bases of the junction unmatched. CDR1 and CDR2 from the germline V gene are MDHEN and SYDVKM. CDR3 residues: CASVSGGQETQYF. The CDR3 coding sequence is TGTGCCAGCGTCTCGGGGGGCCAAGAGACCCAGTACTTC.

The chain recombines TRBV11-3 with TRBJ2-7; maybe TRBD1 (6 bases). Germline V gene data show CDR1 as SGHNT and CDR2 as YENEEA. V was pared by 5 bases and J by 3 bases, with 20 bases between. CDR3 length equals 16 residues. The CDR3 DNA is TGTGCCAGCAGCCATTCCTTACAGGGCGGGTACTACGAGCAGTACTTC. Its protein is CASSHSLQGGYYEQYF.

This chain connects TRBV3-1 (or the pseudogene TRBV3-2) to TRBJ2-2; 11 nucleotides agree with TRBD2. This CDR3 region has 18 residues. Germline V lookup: CDR1 LGHDT, CDR2 YNNKEL (reference sequence). Losses at the gene ends were 3 bases for V and 2 bases for J; bases not matched to a gene: 8. CDR3 in DNA: TGTGCCAGCAGCCAGGGACTAGCGGCCGCTCTCAACACCGGGGAGCTGTTTTTT. Protein: CASSQGLAAALNTGELFF.

This clone was recorded once. The chain carries TRBV19 and TRBJ2-1; D might be TRBD2 (5 bases). This CDR3 is 15 amino acids long. Trimming removed 1 base at V and 7 bases at J, with 14 bases between. Per germline, CDR1 LNHDA and CDR2 SQIVND (reference sequence). This chain's CDR3 is CASSIGGRVFNEQFF. CDR3 DNA sequence: TGTGCCAGTAGTATAGGAGGGAGAGTCTTTAATGAGCAGTTCTTC.

J is TRBJ1-1 and V is TRBV12-3 or TRBV12-4, with unresolved D. V lost 5 bases, J lost 3 bases, and 10 bases lay in between. This CDR3 has 13 residues. In DNA form, the CDR3 reads TGTGCCAGCAGTCCCCCTCGGGACACTGAAGCTTTCTTT. Protein product: CASSPPRDTEAFF.

This CDR3 reads CASSPRDRASGYTF. For the CDR3, the DNA is TGTGCCAGCTCACCACGTGACAGGGCGAGTGGCTACACCTTC. This chain joins TRBV18 and TRBJ1-2; 7 nucleotides align to TRBD1. The germline gives CDR1 KGHSH, CDR2 LQKENI. This CDR3 has 14 residues. Trimming cost V 1 base and J 7 bases; bases outside gene matches: 6.

The rearrangement uses TRBV5-1 and TRBJ1-2; 9 positions agree with TRBD1. The V gene end was trimmed by 3 bases and the J gene end by 4 bases; junction bases not matched to a gene: 4. CDR1 SGHRS and CDR2 YFSETQ come from the germline V gene. The CDR3 is 14 residues long. CDR3 in DNA: TGCGCCAGCAGCTGGGGACAGGGTCCCTATGGCTACACCTTC. Protein product: CASSWGQGPYGYTF.

V and J are TRBV9 and TRBJ1-1, with 7 nucleotides matching TRBD1. The CDR3 contains 14 residues. V lost 4 bases to trimming and J lost 6 bases; unmatched junction nucleotides: 9. CDR1 and CDR2 (germline): SGDLS, YYNGEE. The CDR3 bases are TGTGCCAGCAGCTCCACGGGACAGTTACCTGAAGCTTTCTTT. Its protein product is CASSSTGQLPEAFF.

V gene TRBV19 combines with J gene TRBJ1-4; TRBD1 might be the D (6 bases). The germline V gene encodes CDR1 LNHDA and CDR2 SQIVND (reference sequence). Trimming took 5 bases from V and 6 from J, leaving 16 bases between them. The CDR3 extends over 15 amino acids. CDR3 in DNA: TGTGCCAGTAGTGTCGCACAGGGTATTGATGAAAAACTGTTTTTT. Translation gives CASSVAQGIDEKLFF.

The gene calls are TRBV10-1 and TRBJ2-3, with D tentatively TRBD2 (5 bases). Deletions cut 0 bases from V and 1 base from J, with 8 bases between. The CDR3 has 15 residues. Germline CDR1 reads WNHNN; CDR2 reads SYGVQD (reference sequence). The CDR3 DNA is TGCGCCAGCAGTGAGTCATCAGCGGGCACAGATACGCAGTATTTT. It translates to CASSESSAGTDTQYF.

This clone occurred many times. The genes are TRBV6-4 and TRBJ2-2; D possibly corresponds to TRBD1 (5 bases). The germline V gene encodes CDR1 MRHNA and CDR2 SNTAGT. V dropped 2 bases and J dropped 4 bases, with 5 bases sitting between them. This CDR3 region has 13 residues. The CDR3 region is CASSDRGTGELFF. Here the CDR3 DNA reads TGTGCCAGCAGTGACAGGGGCACCGGGGAGCTGTTTTTT.

This clone was picked up one time. The chain combines TRBV7-9 with TRBJ2-3; 13 bases fit TRBD2. V lost 4 bases and J lost 0; bases outside the gene matches: 1. In germline, CDR1 is SEHNR, CDR2 FQNEAQ (reference sequence). The CDR3 length is 16 residues. In nucleotides, the CDR3 is TGTGCCAGCAGCTGGGGACTAGCGGGGAGCACAGATACGCAGTATTTT. Its protein product is CASSWGLAGSTDTQYF.

This clone has at least ten counts. The chain is built from TRBV18 and TRBJ1-5, with 7 nucleotides matching TRBD1. Germline assignment: CDR1 KGHSH and CDR2 LQKENI. The CDR3 is made up of 15 amino acids. The ends lost 2 bases at V and 5 bases at J; junction bases unmatched: 6. Written as DNA, the CDR3 is TGTGCCAGCTCACCAAGGCAGGGGGACTATCAGCCCCAGCATTTT. This translates into CASSPRQGDYQPQHF.

This clone showed up just once. The chain links TRBV28 to TRBJ1-1; no clear D. The germline V gene has CDR1 MDHEN and CDR2 SYDVKM. The CDR3 spans 14 residues. The V end was cut by 7 bases, the J end by 3 bases, with 15 bases between. CDR3: CASMYFTGDTEAFF. CDR3 DNA: TGTGCCAGCATGTATTTCACCGGGGACACTGAAGCTTTCTTT.